Listed below are T cell receptor beta chains from one sample, sequenced in a study of identical twins. TCRdb reprocessed the 5' RACE reads via MiXCR and lists one record per CDR3 protein. The data hold roughly 260,000 distinct CDR3 sequences, with about 14% observed a single time. Sample: memory (CD45RO+) T cells sorted from blood. These receptors were collected from a woman aged 18-29 years in good health. CDR3s leave out the opening cysteine and the closing phenylalanine or tryptophan. Only part of the rows carry a size: once, few, many, or a class if the clone is expanded.

j_call: TRBJ1-6
v_call: TRBV3-1
cdr3_length: 11
clone_size: few
cdr3_aa: ASSPIMDSPLH

j_call: TRBJ2-1
v_call: TRBV5-1
cdr3_length: 11
clone_size: few
cdr3_aa: ASSLGGAYEQF

j_call: TRBJ2-5
v_call: TRBV18
cdr3_length: 10
clone_size: .
cdr3_aa: ASSGLEETQY

j_call: TRBJ2-7
v_call: TRBV5-1
cdr3_length: 11
clone_size: few
cdr3_aa: ASSWDNSYEQY

j_call: TRBJ1-1
v_call: TRBV5-1
cdr3_length: 10
clone_size: .
cdr3_aa: ASSPLGDSAF

j_call: TRBJ1-2
v_call: TRBV5-1
cdr3_length: 12
clone_size: .
cdr3_aa: ASSPGGQDRGYT

j_call: TRBJ1-1
v_call: TRBV12-3/TRBV12-4
cdr3_length: 12
clone_size: .
cdr3_aa: ASSRDPRGTEAF

j_call: TRBJ2-3
v_call: TRBV18
cdr3_length: 14
clone_size: few
cdr3_aa: ASSGTLAGATDTQY

j_call: TRBJ2-3
v_call: TRBV5-1
cdr3_length: 13
clone_size: .
cdr3_aa: ASSLSPSGGREQY

j_call: TRBJ2-1
v_call: TRBV5-1
cdr3_length: 12
clone_size: few
cdr3_aa: ASRGASGRFEQF

j_call: TRBJ1-5
v_call: TRBV27
cdr3_length: 14
clone_size: few
cdr3_aa: ASRGRKGDSNQPQH

j_call: TRBJ2-5
v_call: TRBV6-5
cdr3_length: 13
clone_size: .
cdr3_aa: ASSYSGTGIETQY

j_call: TRBJ2-6
v_call: TRBV11-3
cdr3_length: 17
clone_size: .
cdr3_aa: ASRDRNLGQGSGANVLT

j_call: TRBJ2-5
v_call: TRBV5-1
cdr3_length: 14
clone_size: many
cdr3_aa: ASSLAFLTVQETQY

j_call: TRBJ1-1
v_call: TRBV14
cdr3_length: 11
clone_size: .
cdr3_aa: ASSLARSSEAF

j_call: TRBJ2-2
v_call: TRBV5-1
cdr3_length: 14
clone_size: .
cdr3_aa: PSSSVGTGNTGELF

j_call: TRBJ2-5
v_call: TRBV7-6
cdr3_length: 11
clone_size: many
cdr3_aa: ASSLLLTETQY